These 8 T cell receptor beta chains were all obtained from the same sample, sequenced in a study of T cells after yellow fever vaccination. TCRdb reanalysed the 5' RACE reads using MiXCR and keeps one entry per CDR3 protein. The sample has 500,000 to 650,000 distinct CDR3 sequences, roughly 14% seen once. This specimen consisted of PBMCs, obtained on the day of the yellow fever booster vaccination. These receptors originate from a man aged 25 to 40 who received the YFV17D yellow fever vaccine.

This sequence joins TRBV7-9 and TRBJ2-1; the match to TRBD2 covers 8 bases. Germline CDR1 SEHNR, CDR2 FQNEAQ (reference sequence). V lost 5 bases and J lost 6; bases outside the gene matches: 9. The CDR3 contains 15 residues. This CDR3 is CASSPSGGRFNEQFF. Here the CDR3 DNA reads TGTGCCAGCAGCCCCTCGGGCGGGAGGTTCAATGAGCAGTTCTTC.

CDR3 nucleotides: TGTGCCAGCAGTCTACAGGGGGCCAATTCACCCCTCCACTTT. This sequence encodes CASSLQGANSPLHF. The chain carries TRBV12-3 or TRBV12-4 and TRBJ1-6; 9 bases are shared with TRBD1. The junction had 3 bases not matched to a gene; V was cut back by 5 bases and J by 7 bases. The CDR3 covers 14 residues.

This rearrangement joins TRBV20-1 to TRBJ1-5; possible D gene TRBD1, 6 bases. Germline V gene data show CDR1 as DFQATT and CDR2 as SNEGSKA (reference sequence). V was cut by 3 bases and J by 0 bases, with 12 bases left in between. The length of the CDR3 is 15 residues. The CDR3 is CSASYRVISNQPQHF. As DNA, the CDR3 is TGCAGTGCTAGCTACAGGGTAATTAGCAATCAGCCCCAGCATTTT.

V gene TRBV7-9 combines with J gene TRBJ2-1; no reliable D call. Germline V lookup: CDR1 SEHNR, CDR2 FQNEAQ (reference sequence). V was pared by 3 bases and J by 10 bases, with 13 bases between. The CDR3 extends over 13 amino acids. The DNA of the CDR3 is TGTGCCAGCAGCTTTCCGGTGGCAGAAGAGCAGTTCTTC. It specifies CASSFPVAEEQFF.

This clonotype has a count of ten or more. The chain employs TRBV30 and TRBJ2-1; TRBD2 matches 11 bases. The CDR3 runs 15 residues. The germline V gene has CDR1 GTSNPN and CDR2 SVGIG (reference sequence). V shed 4 bases and J 12 bases; nucleotides not matched to a gene: 14. The CDR3 DNA reads TGTGCCTGGAACCCCCCGGGACTAGCGGCGGCCGGGCAGTTCTTC. Translating gives CAWNPPGLAAAGQFF.

This clonotype was seen only a few times. The rearrangement links TRBV7-6 to TRBJ2-7; D is perhaps TRBD2 (5 bases). V lost 2 bases and J 2 bases, leaving 13 bases between the germline ends. The CDR3 covers 15 residues. Per the germline V gene, CDR1 is SGHVS and CDR2 is FNYEAQ. Here the CDR3 reads CASSLSPGGTYEQYF. In nucleotides, the CDR3 is TGTGCCAGCAGCTTAAGTCCAGGAGGTACCTACGAGCAGTACTTC.

This clonotype was detected a few times. The chain uses TRBV27 and TRBJ1-2; D not certain. The CDR3 totals 15 residues. V shed 5 bases and J shed 5 bases, with 18 bases lying between them. Germline-derived CDR1 and CDR2 are MNHEY and SMNVEV (reference sequence). The CDR3 DNA reads TGTGCCAGCAGTCCGCAGGTCGGCGTTGGGTATGGCTACACCTTC. Translation gives CASSPQVGVGYGYTF.

This clonotype was picked up a small number of times. This chain joins TRBV5-1 and TRBJ2-6; D uncertain. This CDR3 has 17 residues. Germline V gene data show CDR1 as SGHRS and CDR2 as YFSETQ. The ends were cut back, 1 base at V and 1 base at J, with 12 bases in the middle. The CDR3 DNA sequence: TGCGCCAGCAGCTTGATAGGGCGTGCTTCTGGGGCCAACGTCCTGACTTTC. It specifies CASSLIGRASGANVLTF.